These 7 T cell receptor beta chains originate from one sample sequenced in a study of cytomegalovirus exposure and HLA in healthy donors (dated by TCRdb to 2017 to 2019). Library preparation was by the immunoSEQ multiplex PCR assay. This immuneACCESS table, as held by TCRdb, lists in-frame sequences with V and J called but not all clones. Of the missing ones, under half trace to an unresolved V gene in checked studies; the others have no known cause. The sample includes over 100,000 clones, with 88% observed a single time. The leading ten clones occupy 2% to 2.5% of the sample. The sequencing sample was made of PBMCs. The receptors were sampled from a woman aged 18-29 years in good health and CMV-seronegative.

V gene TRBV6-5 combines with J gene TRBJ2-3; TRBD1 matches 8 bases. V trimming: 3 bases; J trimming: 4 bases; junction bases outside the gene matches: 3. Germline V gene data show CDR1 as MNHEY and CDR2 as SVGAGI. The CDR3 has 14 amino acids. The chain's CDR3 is CASSYQGAPDTQYF. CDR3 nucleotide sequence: TGTGCCAGCAGTTATCAGGGGGCACCAGATACGCAGTATTTT.

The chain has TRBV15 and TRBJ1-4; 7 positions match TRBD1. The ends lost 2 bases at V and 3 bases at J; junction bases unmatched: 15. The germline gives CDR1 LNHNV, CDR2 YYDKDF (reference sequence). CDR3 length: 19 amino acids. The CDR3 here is CATSRNSVHRGEANEKLFF. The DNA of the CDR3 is TGTGCCACCAGCAGAAACTCCGTTCACAGGGGCGAGGCTAATGAAAAACTGTTTTTT.

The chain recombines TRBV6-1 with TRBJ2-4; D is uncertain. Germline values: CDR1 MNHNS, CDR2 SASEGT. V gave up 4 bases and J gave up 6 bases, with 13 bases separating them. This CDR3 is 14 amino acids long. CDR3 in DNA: TGTGCCAGCAGTGTTTCTAGGTCACCAAACATTCAGTACTTC. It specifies CASSVSRSPNIQYF.

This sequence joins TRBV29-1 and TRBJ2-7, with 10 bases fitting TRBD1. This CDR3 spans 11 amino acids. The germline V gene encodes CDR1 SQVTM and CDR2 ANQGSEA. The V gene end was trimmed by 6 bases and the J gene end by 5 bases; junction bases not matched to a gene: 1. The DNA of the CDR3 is TGCAGCGTAGGGACAGGGGACGAGCAGTACTTC. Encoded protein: CSVGTGDEQYF.

In DNA form, the CDR3 reads TGTGCCAGCACACCTACCCCCGGGGGTTTCGTAGGAGCTTTCTTT. As protein: CASTPTPGGFVGAFF. The chain joins TRBV27 to TRBJ1-1; TRBD1 is a possible D gene (5 bases). CDR1 and CDR2 from the germline V gene are MNHEY and SMNVEV (reference sequence). The CDR3 sequence is 15 residues long. Trimming pared 7 bases from V and 10 bases from J, leaving 25 bases between.

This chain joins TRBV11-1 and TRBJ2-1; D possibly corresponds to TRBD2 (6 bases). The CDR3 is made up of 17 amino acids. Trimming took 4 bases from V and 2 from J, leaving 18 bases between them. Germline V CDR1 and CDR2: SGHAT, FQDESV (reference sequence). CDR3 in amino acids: CASSSDKGRWTYNEQFF. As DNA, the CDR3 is TGTGCCAGCAGCTCAGACAAGGGGAGGTGGACCTACAATGAGCAGTTCTTC.

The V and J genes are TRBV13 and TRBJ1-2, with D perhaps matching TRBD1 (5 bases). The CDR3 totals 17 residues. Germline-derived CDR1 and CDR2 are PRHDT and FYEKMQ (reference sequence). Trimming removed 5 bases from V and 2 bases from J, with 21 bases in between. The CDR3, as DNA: TGTGCCAGCAGCCCAAATTCATACGGGGGGACCAACTATGGCTACACCTTC. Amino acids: CASSPNSYGGTNYGYTF. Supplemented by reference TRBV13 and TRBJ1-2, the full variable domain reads AAGVIQSPRHLIKEKRETATLKCYPIPRHDTVYWYQQGPGQDPQFLISFYEKMQSDKGSIPDRFSAQQFSDYHSELNMSSLELGDSALYFCASSPNSYGGTNYGYTFGSGTRLTVV.